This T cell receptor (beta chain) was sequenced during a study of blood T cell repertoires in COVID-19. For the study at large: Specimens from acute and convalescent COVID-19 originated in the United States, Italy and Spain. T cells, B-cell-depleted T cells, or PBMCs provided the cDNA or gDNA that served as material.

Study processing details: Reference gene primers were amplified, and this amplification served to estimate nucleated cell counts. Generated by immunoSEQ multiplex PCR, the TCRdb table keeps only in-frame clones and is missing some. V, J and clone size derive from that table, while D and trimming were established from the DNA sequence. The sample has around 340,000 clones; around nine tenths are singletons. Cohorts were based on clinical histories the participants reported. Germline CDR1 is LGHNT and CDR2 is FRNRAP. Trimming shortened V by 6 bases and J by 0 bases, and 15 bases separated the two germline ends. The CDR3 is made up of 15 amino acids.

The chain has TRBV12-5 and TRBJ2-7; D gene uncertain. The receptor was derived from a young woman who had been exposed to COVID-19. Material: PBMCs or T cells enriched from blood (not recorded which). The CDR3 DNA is TGTGCTAGTGGACTCCTAGGCCAATACTCCTACGAGCAGTACTTC. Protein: CASGLLGQYSYEQYF.